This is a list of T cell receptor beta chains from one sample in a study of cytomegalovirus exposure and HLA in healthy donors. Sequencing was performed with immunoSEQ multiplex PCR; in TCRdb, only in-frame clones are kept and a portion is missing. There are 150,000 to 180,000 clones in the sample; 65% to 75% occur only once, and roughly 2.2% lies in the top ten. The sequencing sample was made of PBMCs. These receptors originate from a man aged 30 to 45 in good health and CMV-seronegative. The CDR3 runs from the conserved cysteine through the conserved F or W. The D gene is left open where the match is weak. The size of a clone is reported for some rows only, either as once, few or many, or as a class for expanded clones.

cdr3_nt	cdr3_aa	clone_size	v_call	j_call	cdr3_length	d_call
TGTGCCAGCAGTGAAGAGTACAGTGGCTCCTACGAGCAGTACTTC	CASSEEYSGSYEQYF	few	TRBV6-1	TRBJ2-7	15	-
TGTGCCAGCAGTTTTGGACTAGCGGTTTTGACAGATACGCAGTATTTT	CASSFGLAVLTDTQYF	-	TRBV5-6	TRBJ2-3	16	TRBD2
TGTGCCAGCAGCTGGGGGGGGAGCTACGAGCAGTACTTC	CASSWGGSYEQYF	once	TRBV11-2	TRBJ2-7	13	TRBD2
TGTGCCAGCAGTGTCGGTGCAGGAAACACCATATATTTT	CASSVGAGNTIYF	-	TRBV2	TRBJ1-3	13	-
TGTGCCAGCAGCCAGGACGTGACAGGAGTTGATTCACCCCTCCACTTT	CASSQDVTGVDSPLHF	-	TRBV5-8	TRBJ1-6	16	-
TGTGCCAGCAGCCAATCAGGGGGCTATGGCTACCCCTTC	CASSQSGGYGYPF	-	TRBV28	TRBJ1-2	13	TRBD1
TGCGCCAGCAGCCAACTTGGACTAGCGGGGGAGGAGACCCAGTACTTC	CASSQLGLAGEETQYF	-	TRBV4-3	TRBJ2-5	16	TRBD2
TGTGCCAGCAGCGCCGGGACAGAGGTTTACGAGCAGTACTTC	CASSAGTEVYEQYF	-	TRBV6-5	TRBJ2-7	14	TRBD1
TGCGCCAGCAGCCAAGAGAGCGGGGGGGCCGGGGAGCTGTTTTTT	CASSQESGGAGELFF	-	TRBV4-1	TRBJ2-2	15	TRBD2
TGTGCCAGCAGCTCCCAAGCGGGGGGCCCGAACACCGGGGAGCTGTTTTTT	CASSSQAGGPNTGELFF	few	TRBV7-3	TRBJ2-2	17	TRBD2
TGCAGCGTTGGAGCTGGTCGGGAAAAACTGTTTTTT	CSVGAGREKLFF	-	TRBV29-1	TRBJ1-4	12	-
TGTGCCAGCAGGCGACAGGGGGGCGATGGCTACACCTTC	CASRRQGGDGYTF	-	TRBV27	TRBJ1-2	13	TRBD1
TGTGCCAGCAGTGAAAGGGACAGCAATTCACCCCTCAACTTT	CASSERDSNSPLNF	-	TRBV6-1	TRBJ1-6	14	TRBD1
TGTGCCAGCAGCTTAGCGGGGGGGCAGGAGACCCAGTACTTC	CASSLAGGQETQYF	once	TRBV6-1	TRBJ2-5	14	TRBD2
TGTGCCATCAGTGAGTCGGGGGGTGGCAATCAGCCCCAGCATTTT	CAISESGGGNQPQHF	-	TRBV10-3	TRBJ1-5	15	-
TGTGCCTGGAATCTGAATAGGGGCACTGAAGCTTTCTTT	CAWNLNRGTEAFF	-	TRBV30	TRBJ1-1	13	-
TGTGCCAGCAGTCTACAGGGGGCCGCATGGTACGAGCAGTACTTC	CASSLQGAAWYEQYF	-	TRBV27	TRBJ2-7	15	TRBD1
TGTGCCATCAGACAGGGGGATATTTCTTCACCCCTCCACTTT	CAIRQGDISSPLHF	few	TRBV10-3	TRBJ1-6	14	TRBD1
TGTGCCAGCAGCTTAGGACATAATAATTCACCCCTCCACTTT	CASSLGHNNSPLHF	-	TRBV7-9	TRBJ1-6	14	-
TGTGCCAGCCCCCCCTTTGTGGACAGGGGGCGAGTTCGGTATGGCTACACCTTC	CASPPFVDRGRVRYGYTF	once	TRBV27	TRBJ1-2	18	TRBD1
TGTGCCAGTAGTCCCGAGGGTCGGCAGCCCCAGCATTTT	CASSPEGRQPQHF	few	TRBV19	TRBJ1-5	13	-
TGTGCCATCAGCGAAGGACAGGGGATAGATACGCAGTATTTT	CAISEGQGIDTQYF	-	TRBV10-3	TRBJ2-3	14	TRBD1